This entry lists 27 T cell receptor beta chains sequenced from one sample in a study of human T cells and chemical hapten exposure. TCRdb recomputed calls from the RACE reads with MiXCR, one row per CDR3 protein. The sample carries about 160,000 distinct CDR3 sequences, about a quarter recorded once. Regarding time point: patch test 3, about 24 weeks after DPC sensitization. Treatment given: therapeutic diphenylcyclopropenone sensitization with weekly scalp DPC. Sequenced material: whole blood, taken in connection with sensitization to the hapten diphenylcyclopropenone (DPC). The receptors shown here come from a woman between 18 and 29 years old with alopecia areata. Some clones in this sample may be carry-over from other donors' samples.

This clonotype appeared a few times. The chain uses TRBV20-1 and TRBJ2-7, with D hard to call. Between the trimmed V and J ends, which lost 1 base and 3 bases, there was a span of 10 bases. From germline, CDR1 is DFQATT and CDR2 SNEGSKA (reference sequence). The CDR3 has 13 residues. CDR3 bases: TGCAGTGCTAGAGCTCAGAACTTCTACGAGCAGTACTTC. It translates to CSARAQNFYEQYF.

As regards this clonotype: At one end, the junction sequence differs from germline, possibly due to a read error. Here the CDR3 DNA reads TGTGTCAGCAGCCAGACATTTAAAACGACCAATGAGCAGTTCTTC. This sequence encodes CVSSQTFKTTNEQFF. This chain connects TRBV7-2 to TRBJ2-1; D call uncertain. CDR3 length: 15 residues. Germline loops: CDR1 SGHTA, CDR2 FQGNSA. Together with reference TRBV7-2 and TRBJ2-1, the CDR3 gives the full variable domain: GAGVSQSPSNKVTEKGKDVELRCDPISGHTALYWYRQSLGQGLEFLIYFQGNSAPDKSGLPSDRFSAERTGGSVSTLTIQRTQQEDSAVYLCVSSQTFKTTNEQFFGPGTRLTVL.

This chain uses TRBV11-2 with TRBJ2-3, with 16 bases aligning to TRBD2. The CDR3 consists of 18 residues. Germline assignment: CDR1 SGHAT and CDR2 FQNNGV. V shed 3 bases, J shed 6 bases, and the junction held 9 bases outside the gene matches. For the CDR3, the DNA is TGTGCCAGCAGCTTCCGGGGACTAGCGGGAGGGCCAGTGGATACGCAGTATTTT. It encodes CASSFRGLAGGPVDTQYF. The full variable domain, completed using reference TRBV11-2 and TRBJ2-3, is EAGVAQSPRYKIIEKRQSVAFWCNPISGHATLYWYQQILGQGPKLLIQFQNNGVVDDSQLPKDRFSAERLKGVDSTLKIQPAKLEDSAVYLCASSFRGLAGGPVDTQYFGPGTRLTVL.

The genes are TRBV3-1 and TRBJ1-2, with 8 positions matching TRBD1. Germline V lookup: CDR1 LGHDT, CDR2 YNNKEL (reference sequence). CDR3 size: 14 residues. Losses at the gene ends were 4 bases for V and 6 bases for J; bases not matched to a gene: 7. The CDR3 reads CASSLPGQENGYTF. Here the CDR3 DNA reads TGTGCCAGCAGCCTGCCGGGACAGGAGAATGGCTACACCTTC.

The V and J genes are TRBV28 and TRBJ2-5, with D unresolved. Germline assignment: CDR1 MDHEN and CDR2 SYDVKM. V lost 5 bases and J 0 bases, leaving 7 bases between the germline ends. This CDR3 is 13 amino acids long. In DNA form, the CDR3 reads TGTGCCAGCAGTGCTCAGTACCAAGAGACCCAGTACTTC. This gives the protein CASSAQYQETQYF.

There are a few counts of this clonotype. CDR3 coding DNA: TGTGCCAGCAGGGGGGGGACAGGGATTGGCGAGCAGTACTTC. Translated, it gives CASRGGTGIGEQYF. The V and J genes are TRBV28 and TRBJ2-7, with TRBD1 matching 9 bases. Germline V gene lookup returns CDR1 MDHEN and CDR2 SYDVKM. The V gene end was trimmed by 6 bases and the J gene end by 6 bases; junction bases not matched to a gene: 9. This CDR3 comprises 14 residues.

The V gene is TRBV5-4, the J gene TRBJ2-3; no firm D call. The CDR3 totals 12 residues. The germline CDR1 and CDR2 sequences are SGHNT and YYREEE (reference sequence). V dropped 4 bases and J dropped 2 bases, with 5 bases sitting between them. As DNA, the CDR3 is TGTGCCAGCAGCCCAAACACAGATACGCAGTATTTT. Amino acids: CASSPNTDTQYF.

The CDR3 coding sequence is TGTGCCAGCAGCACCCGACACGTGAACACTGAAGCTTTCTTT. This encodes CASSTRHVNTEAFF. This sequence joins TRBV11-2 and TRBJ1-1; D is unclear. The CDR3 spans 14 residues. V lost 5 bases to trimming and J lost 0 bases, with 10 bases between them. The germline V gene encodes CDR1 SGHAT and CDR2 FQNNGV.

The DNA of the CDR3 is TGTGCCAGCGGATGGACGGCGAACACTGAAGCTTTCTTT. This gives the protein CASGWTANTEAFF. The genes are TRBV27 and TRBJ1-1; no firm D call. The V and J ends lost 8 bases and 1 base respectively, with 11 bases between them. Germline V gene lookup returns CDR1 MNHEY and CDR2 SMNVEV (reference sequence). This CDR3 is 13 amino acids long.

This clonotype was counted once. CDR3 amino acids: CSARGWAVEDEQFF. For the CDR3, the DNA is TGCAGTGCTAGAGGGTGGGCAGTCGAGGATGAGCAGTTCTTC. The chain employs TRBV20-1 and TRBJ2-1; no clear D. Germline loops: CDR1 DFQATT, CDR2 SNEGSKA (reference sequence). Trimming took off 1 base at V and 8 bases at J, with 15 bases between the two ends. The CDR3 sequence is 14 residues long.

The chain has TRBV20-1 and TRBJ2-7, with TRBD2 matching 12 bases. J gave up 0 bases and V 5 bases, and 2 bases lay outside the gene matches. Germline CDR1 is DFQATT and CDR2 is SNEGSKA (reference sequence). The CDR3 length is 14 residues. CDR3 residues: CSAGLAGSSYEQYF. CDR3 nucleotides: TGCAGTGCTGGACTAGCGGGGAGCTCCTACGAGCAGTACTTC.

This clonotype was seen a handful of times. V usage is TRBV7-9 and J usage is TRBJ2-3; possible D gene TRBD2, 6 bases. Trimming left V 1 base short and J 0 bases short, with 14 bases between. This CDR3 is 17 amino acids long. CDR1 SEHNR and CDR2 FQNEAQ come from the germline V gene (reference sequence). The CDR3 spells CASSLGRGWQSTDTQYF. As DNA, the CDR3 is TGTGCCAGCAGCTTAGGGCGGGGCTGGCAAAGCACAGATACGCAGTATTTT.

The CDR3, as DNA: TGTGCCAGCAGCTTAGAAACGGGAGCGGGAGAGCAGTACTTC. Its protein is CASSLETGAGEQYF. The chain uses TRBV13 and TRBJ2-7; 7 bases line up with TRBD2. Germline lookup yields CDR1 PRHDT and CDR2 FYEKMQ (reference sequence). Germline trimming cut 1 base from V and 7 bases from J; bases unmatched to any gene: 7. The CDR3 is 14 amino acids.

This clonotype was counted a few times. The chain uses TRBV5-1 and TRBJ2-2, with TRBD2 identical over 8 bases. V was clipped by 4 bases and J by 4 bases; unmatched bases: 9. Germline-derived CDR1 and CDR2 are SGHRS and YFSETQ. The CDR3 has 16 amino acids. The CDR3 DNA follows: TGCGCCAGCAGCCCGGGCGGGGGGCGCCTCACCGGGGAGCTGTTTTTT. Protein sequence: CASSPGGGRLTGELFF.

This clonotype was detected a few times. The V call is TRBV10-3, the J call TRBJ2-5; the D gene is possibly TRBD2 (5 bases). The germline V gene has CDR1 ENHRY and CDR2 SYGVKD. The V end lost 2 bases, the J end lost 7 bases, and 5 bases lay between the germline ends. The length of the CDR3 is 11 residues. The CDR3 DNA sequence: TGTGCCATCAGTGAGGGAGGGACCCAGTACTTC. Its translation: CAISEGGTQYF.

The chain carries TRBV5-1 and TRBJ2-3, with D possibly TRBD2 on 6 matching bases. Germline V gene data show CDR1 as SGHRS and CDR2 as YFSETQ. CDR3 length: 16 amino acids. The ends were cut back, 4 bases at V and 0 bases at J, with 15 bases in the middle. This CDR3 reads CASSLGLMTSTDTQYF. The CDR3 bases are TGCGCCAGCAGCCTGGGACTTATGACTAGCACAGATACGCAGTATTTT.

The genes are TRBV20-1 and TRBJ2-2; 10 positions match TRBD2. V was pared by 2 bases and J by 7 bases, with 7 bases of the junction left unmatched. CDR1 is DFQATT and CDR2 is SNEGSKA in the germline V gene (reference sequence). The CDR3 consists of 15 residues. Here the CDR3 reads CSARPPSGSGGELFF. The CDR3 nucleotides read TGCAGTGCTAGACCGCCTAGCGGGAGTGGCGGGGAGCTGTTTTTT.

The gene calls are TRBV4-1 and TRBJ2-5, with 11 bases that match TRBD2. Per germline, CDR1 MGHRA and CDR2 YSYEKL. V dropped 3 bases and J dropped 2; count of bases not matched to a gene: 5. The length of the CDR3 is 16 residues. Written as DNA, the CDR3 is TGCGCCAGCAGCCAGGCCACTAGCGGGGGACAAGAGACCCAGTACTTC. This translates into CASSQATSGGQETQYF.

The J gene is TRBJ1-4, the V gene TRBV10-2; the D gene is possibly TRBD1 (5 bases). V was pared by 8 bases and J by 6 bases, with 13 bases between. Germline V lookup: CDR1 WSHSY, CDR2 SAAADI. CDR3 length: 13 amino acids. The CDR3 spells CASAGNVDEKLFF. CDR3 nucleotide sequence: TGCGCCAGCGCAGGGAACGTGGATGAAAAACTGTTTTTT.

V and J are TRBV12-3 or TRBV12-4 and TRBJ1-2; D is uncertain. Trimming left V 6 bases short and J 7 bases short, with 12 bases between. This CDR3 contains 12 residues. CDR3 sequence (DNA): TGTGCCAGCAGCTTTACGGGGTCTGGCTACACCTTC. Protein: CASSFTGSGYTF.

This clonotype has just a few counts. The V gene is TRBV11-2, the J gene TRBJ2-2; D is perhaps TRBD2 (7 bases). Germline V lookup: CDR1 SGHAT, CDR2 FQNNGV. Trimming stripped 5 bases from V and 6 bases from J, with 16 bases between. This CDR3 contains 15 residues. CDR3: CASSTLAGAAGELFF. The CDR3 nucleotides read TGTGCCAGCAGCACCCTGGCGGGGGCAGCCGGGGAGCTGTTTTTT.

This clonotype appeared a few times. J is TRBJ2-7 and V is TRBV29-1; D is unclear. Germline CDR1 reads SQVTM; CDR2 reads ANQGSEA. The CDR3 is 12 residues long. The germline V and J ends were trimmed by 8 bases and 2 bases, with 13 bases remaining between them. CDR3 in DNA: TGCAGCTCAAGGACCGACACCTACGAGCAGTACTTC. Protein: CSSRTDTYEQYF.

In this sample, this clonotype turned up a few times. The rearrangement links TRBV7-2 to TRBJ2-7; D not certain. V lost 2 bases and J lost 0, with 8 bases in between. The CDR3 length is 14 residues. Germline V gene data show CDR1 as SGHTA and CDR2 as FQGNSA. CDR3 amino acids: CASSLQSFSYEQYF. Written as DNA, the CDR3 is TGTGCCAGCAGCTTACAGAGTTTCTCCTACGAGCAGTACTTC.

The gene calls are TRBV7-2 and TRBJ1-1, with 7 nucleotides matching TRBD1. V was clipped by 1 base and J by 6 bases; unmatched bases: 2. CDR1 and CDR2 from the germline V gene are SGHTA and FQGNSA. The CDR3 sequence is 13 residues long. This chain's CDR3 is CASSLDRGAEAFF. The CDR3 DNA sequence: TGTGCCAGCAGCTTAGACAGGGGCGCTGAAGCTTTCTTT.

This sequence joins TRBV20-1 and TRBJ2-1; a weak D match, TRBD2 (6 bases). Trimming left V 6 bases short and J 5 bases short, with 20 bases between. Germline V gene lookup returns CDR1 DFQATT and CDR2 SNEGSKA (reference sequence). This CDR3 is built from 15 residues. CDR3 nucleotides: TGCAGTGCCCCGAATCCGCGGGGCGCCAACAATGAGCAGTTCTTC. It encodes CSAPNPRGANNEQFF.

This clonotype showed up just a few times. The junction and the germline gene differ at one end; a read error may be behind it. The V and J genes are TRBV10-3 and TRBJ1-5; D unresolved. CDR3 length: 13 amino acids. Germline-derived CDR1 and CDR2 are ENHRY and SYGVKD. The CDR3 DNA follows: TGTGCCACCAGTAATGGGGTGCAGCAGCCCCAGCATTTT. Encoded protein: CATSNGVQQPQHF.

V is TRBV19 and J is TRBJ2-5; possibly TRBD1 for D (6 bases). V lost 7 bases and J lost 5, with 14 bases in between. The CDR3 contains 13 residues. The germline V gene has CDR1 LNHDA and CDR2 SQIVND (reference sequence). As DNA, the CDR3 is TGTGCCAGTAACCCAGGGGCGTGGGAGACCCAGTACTTC. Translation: CASNPGAWETQYF. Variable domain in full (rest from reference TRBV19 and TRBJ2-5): DGGITQSPKYLFRKEGQNVTLSCEQNLNHDAMYWYRQDPGQGLRLIYYSQIVNDFQKGDIAEGYSVSREKKESFPLTVTSAQKNPTAFYLCASNPGAWETQYFGPGTRLLVL.